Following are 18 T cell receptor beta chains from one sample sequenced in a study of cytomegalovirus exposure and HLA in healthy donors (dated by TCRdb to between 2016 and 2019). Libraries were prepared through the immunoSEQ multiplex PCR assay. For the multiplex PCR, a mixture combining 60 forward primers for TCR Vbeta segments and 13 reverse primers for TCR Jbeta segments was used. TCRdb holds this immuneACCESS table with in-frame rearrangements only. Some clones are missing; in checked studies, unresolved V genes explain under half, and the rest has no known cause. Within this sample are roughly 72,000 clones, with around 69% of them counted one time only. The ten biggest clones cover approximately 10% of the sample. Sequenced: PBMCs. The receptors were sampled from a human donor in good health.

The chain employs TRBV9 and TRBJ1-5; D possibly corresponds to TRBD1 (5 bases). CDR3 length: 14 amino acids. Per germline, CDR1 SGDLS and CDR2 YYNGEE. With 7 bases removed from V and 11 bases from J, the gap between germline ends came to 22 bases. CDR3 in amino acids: CASSPGGASLAQHF. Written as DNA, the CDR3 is TGTGCCAGCTCCCCCGGCGGGGCCAGTTTGGCCCAGCATTTT.

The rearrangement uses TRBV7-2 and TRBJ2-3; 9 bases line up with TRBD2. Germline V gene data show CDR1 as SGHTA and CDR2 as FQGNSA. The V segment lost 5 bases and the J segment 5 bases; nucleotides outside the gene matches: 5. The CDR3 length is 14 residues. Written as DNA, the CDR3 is TGTGCCAGCAGCCCAGCGGGAGGAATAGATACGCAGTATTTT. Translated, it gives CASSPAGGIDTQYF.

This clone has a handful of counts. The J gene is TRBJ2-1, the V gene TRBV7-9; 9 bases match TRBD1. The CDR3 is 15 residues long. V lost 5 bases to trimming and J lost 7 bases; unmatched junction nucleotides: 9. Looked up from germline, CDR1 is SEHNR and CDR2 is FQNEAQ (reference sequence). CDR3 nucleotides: TGTGCCAGCAGCATACCGGGACAGGGAGGGAATGAGCAGTTCTTC. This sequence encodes CASSIPGQGGNEQFF. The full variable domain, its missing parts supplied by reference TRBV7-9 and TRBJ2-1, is DTGVSQNPRHKITKRGQNVTFRCDPISEHNRLYWYRQTLGQGPEFLTYFQNEAQLEKSRLLSDRFSAERPKGSFSTLEIQRTEQGDSAMYLCASSIPGQGGNEQFFGPGTRLTVL.

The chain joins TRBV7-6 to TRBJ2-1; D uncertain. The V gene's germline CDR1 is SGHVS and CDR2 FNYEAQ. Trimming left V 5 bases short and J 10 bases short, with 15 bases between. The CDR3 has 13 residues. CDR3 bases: TGTGCCAGCAGCCTACAGTCATTCGGAGAGCAGTTCTTC. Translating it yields CASSLQSFGEQFF.

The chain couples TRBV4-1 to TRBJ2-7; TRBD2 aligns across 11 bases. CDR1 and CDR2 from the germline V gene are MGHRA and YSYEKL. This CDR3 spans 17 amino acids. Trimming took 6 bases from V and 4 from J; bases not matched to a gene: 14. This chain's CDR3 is CASSLRDRTSGSYEQYF. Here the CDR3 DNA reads TGCGCCAGCAGTCTTCGGGATAGAACTAGCGGGAGTTACGAGCAGTACTTC.

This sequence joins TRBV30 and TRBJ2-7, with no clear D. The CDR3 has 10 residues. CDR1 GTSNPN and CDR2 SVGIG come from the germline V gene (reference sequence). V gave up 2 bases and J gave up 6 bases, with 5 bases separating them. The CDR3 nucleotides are TGTGCCTGGAGTAGGAGCGAGCAGTACTTC. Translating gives CAWSRSEQYF.

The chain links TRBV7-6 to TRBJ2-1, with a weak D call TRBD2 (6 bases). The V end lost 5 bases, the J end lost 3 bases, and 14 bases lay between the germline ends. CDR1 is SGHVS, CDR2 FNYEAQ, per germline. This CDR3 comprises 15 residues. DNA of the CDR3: TGTGCCAGCAGCAAAGAGCGGGCCCTCTACAATGAGCAGTTCTTC. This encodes CASSKERALYNEQFF.

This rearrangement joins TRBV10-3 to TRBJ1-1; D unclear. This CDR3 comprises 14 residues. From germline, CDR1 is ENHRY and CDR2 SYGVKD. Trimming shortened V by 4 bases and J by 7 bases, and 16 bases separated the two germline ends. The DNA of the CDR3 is TGTGCCATCAGTGGGGGATGGGGAGCGGGTGAAGCTTTCTTT. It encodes CAISGGWGAGEAFF.

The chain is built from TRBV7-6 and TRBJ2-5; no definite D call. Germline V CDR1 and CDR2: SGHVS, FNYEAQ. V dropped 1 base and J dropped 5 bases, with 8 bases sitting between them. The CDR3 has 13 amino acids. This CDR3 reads CASSLDRHETQYF. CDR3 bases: TGTGCCAGCAGCTTAGACAGACATGAGACCCAGTACTTC.

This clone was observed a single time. The CDR3 reads CASSLETGSNYGYTF. The CDR3 DNA follows: TGTGCCAGCAGCTTAGAAACAGGGTCTAACTATGGCTACACCTTC. The chain carries TRBV7-6 and TRBJ1-2; weak D call: TRBD1 (6 bases). The CDR3 is 15 amino acids. The germline CDR1 and CDR2 sequences are SGHVS and FNYEAQ. Trimming removed 1 base at V and 0 bases at J, with 9 bases between.

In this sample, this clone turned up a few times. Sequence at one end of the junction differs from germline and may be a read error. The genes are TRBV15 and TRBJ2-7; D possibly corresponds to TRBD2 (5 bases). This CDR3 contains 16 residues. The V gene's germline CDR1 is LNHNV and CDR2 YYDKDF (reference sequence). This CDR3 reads CATSSPLKGSVGERYF. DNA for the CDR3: TGTGCCACCAGCAGTCCGCTAAAAGGGTCAGTCGGGGAGCGGTACTTC.

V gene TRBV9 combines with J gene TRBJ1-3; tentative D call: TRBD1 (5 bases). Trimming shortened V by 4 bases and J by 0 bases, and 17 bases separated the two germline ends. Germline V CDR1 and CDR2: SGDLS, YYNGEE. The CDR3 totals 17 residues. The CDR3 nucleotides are TGTGCCAGCAGCTCCTCGGGGGGGACCTTCTCTGGAAACACCATATATTTT. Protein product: CASSSSGGTFSGNTIYF.

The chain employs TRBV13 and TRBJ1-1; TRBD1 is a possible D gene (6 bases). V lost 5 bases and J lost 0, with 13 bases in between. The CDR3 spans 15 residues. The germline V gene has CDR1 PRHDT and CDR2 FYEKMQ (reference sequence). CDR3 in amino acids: CASSVNRGMNTEAFF. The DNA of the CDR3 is TGTGCCAGCAGCGTCAATAGGGGGATGAACACTGAAGCTTTCTTT. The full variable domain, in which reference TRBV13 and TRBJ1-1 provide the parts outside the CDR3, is AAGVIQSPRHLIKEKRETATLKCYPIPRHDTVYWYQQGPGQDPQFLISFYEKMQSDKGSIPDRFSAQQFSDYHSELNMSSLELGDSALYFCASSVNRGMNTEAFFGQGTRLTVV.

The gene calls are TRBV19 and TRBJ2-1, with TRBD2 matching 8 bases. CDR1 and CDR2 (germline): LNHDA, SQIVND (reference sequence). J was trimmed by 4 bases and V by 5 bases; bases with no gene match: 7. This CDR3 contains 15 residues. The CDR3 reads CASSSQREWYNEQFF. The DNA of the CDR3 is TGTGCCAGTAGTTCCCAGCGGGAGTGGTACAATGAGCAGTTCTTC.

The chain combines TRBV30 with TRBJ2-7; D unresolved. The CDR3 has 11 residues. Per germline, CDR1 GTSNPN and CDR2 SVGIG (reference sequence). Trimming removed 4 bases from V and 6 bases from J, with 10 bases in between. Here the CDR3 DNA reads TGTGCCTGGAAGAAGTCGAGCGAGCAGTACTTC. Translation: CAWKKSSEQYF.

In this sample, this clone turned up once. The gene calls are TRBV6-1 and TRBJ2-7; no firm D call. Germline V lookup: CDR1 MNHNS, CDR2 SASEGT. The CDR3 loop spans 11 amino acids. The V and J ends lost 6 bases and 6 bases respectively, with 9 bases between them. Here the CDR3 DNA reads TGTGCCAGCAGCGAACTACGCGAGCAGTACTTC. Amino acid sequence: CASSELREQYF.

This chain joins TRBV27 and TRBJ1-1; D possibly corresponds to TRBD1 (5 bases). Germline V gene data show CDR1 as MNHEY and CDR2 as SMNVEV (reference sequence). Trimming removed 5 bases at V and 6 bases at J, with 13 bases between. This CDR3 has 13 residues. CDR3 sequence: CASSLNTGAEAFF. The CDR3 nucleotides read TGTGCCAGCAGTCTAAATACAGGCGCTGAAGCTTTCTTT.

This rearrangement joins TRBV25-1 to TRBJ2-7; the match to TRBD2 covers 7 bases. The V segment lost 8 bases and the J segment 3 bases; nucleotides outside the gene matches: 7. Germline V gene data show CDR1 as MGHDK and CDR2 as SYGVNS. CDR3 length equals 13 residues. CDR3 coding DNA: TGTGCCAGCTCCCCCCGGGGGGACTACGAGCAGTACTTC. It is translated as CASSPRGDYEQYF.